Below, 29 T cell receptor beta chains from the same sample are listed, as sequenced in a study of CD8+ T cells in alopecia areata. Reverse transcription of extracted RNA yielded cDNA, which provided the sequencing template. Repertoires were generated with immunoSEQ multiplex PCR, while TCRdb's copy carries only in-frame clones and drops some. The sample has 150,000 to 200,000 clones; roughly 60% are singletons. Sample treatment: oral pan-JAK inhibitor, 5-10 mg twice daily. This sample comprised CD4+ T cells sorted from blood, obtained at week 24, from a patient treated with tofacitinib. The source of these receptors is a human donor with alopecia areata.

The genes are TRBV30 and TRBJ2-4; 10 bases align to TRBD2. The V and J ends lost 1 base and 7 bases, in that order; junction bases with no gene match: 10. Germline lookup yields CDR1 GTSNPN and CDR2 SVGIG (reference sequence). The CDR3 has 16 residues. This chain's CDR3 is CAWSETSGSFGNIQYF. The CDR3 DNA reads TGTGCCTGGAGTGAGACTAGCGGGTCATTTGGGAACATTCAGTACTTC.

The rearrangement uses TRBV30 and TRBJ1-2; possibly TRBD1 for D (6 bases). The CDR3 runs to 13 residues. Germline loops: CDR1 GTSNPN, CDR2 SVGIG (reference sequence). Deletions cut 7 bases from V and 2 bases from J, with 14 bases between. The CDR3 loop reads CAFTGHLNYGYTF. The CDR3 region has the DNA TGTGCCTTTACGGGACACCTCAACTATGGCTACACCTTC. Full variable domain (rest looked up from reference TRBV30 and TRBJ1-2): SQTIHQWPATLVQPVGSPLSLECTVEGTSNPNLYWYRQAAGRGLQLLFYSVGIGQISSEVPQNLSASRPQDRQFILSSKKLLLSDSGFYLCAFTGHLNYGYTFGSGTRLTVV.

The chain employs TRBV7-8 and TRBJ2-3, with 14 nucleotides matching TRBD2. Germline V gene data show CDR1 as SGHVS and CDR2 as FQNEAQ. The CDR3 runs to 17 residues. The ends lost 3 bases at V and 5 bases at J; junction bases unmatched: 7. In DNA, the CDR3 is TGTGCCAGCAGCTTTCCGGGACTAGCGGGGGCGGGAGATACGCAGTATTTT. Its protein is CASSFPGLAGAGDTQYF.

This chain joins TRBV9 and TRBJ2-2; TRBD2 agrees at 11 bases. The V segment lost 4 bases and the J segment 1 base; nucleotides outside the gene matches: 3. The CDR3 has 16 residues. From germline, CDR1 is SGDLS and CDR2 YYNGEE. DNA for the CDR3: TGTGCCAGCAGCAGACTAGCGGGGTTGAACACCGGGGAGCTGTTTTTT. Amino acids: CASSRLAGLNTGELFF.

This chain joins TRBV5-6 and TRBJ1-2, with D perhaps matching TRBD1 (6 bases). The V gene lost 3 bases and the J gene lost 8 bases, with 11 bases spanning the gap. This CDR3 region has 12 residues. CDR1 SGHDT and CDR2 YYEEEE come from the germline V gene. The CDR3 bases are TGTGCCAGCAGCTGGGGGACAACCGGCTACACCTTC. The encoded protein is CASSWGTTGYTF.

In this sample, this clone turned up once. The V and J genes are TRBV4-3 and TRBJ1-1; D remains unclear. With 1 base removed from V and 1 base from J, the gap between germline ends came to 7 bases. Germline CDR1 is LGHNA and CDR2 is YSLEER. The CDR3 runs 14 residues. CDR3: CASSQAVRNTEAFF. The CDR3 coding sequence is TGCGCCAGCAGCCAAGCTGTACGGAACACTGAAGCTTTCTTT.

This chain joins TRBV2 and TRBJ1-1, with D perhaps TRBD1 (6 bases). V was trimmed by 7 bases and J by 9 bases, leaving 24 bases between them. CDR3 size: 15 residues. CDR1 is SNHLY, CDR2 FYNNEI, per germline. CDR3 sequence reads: CASILNILGGIQAFF. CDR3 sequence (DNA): TGTGCCAGCATTTTGAATATTTTGGGGGGCATTCAAGCTTTCTTT.

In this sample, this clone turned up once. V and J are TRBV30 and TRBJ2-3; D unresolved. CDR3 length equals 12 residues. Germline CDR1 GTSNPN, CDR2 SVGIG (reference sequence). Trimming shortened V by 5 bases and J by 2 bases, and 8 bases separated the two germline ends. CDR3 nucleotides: TGTGCCTGGGCTTTTAACACAGATACGCAGTATTTT. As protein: CAWAFNTDTQYF.

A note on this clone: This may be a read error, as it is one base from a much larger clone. The CDR3 loop reads CASSFPGANYEQYF. For the CDR3, the DNA is TGTGCCAGCAGCTTCCCCGGGGCAAACTACGAGCAGTACTTC. The J gene is TRBJ2-7, the V gene TRBV7-2; D may be TRBD1 or TRBD2 (5 bases each). Per the germline V gene, CDR1 is SGHTA and CDR2 is FQGNSA. The length of the CDR3 is 14 residues. Trimming left V 3 bases short and J 3 bases short, with 12 bases between. Filled out from reference TRBV7-2 and TRBJ2-7, the complete variable domain reads GAGVSQSPSNKVTEKGKDVELRCDPISGHTALYWYRQSLGQGLEFLIYFQGNSAPDKSGLPSDRFSAERTGGSVSTLTIQRTQQEDSAVYLCASSFPGANYEQYFGPGTRLTVT.

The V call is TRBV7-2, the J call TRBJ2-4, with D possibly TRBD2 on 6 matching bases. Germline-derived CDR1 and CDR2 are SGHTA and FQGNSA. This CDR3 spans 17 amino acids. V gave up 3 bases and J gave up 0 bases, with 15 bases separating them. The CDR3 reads CASSLRGTDLAKNIQYF. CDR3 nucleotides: TGTGCCAGCAGCTTGCGAGGGACTGACCTAGCCAAAAACATTCAGTACTTC.

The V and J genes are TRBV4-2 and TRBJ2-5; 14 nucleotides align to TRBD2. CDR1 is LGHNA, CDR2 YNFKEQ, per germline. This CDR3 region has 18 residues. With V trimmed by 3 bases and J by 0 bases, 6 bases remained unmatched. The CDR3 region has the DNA TGTGCCAGCAGCCAGGGGACTAGCGGGGGCGTGTACCAAGAGACCCAGTACTTC. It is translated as CASSQGTSGGVYQETQYF.

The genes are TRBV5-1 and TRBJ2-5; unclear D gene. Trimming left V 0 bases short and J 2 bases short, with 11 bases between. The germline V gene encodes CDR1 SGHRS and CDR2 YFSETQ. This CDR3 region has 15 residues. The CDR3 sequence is CASSLGRQLQETQYF. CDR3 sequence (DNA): TGCGCCAGCAGCTTGGGACGTCAACTTCAAGAGACCCAGTACTTC.

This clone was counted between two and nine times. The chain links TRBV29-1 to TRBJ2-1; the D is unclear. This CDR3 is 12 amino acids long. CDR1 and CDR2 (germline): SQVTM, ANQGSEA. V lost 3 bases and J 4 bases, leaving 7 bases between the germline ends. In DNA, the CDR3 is TGCAGCGTTGACCAAGCGTACAATGAGCAGTTCTTC. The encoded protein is CSVDQAYNEQFF.

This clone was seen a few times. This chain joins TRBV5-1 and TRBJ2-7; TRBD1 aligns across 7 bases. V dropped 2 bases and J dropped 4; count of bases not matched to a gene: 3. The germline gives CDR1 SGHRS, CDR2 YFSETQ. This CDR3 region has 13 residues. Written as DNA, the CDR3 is TGCGCCAGCAGCTTTGGACAGGCTTACGAGCAGTACTTC. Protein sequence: CASSFGQAYEQYF. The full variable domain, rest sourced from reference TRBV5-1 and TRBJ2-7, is KAGVTQTPRYLIKTRGQQVTLSCSPISGHRSVSWYQQTPGQGLQFLFEYFSETQRNKGNFPGRFSGRQFSNSRSEMNVSTLELGDSALYLCASSFGQAYEQYFGPGTRLTVT.

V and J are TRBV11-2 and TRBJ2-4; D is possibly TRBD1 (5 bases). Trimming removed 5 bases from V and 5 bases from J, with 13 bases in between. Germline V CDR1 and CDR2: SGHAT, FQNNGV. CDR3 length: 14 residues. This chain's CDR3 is CASSPRVVENIQYF. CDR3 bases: TGTGCCAGCAGCCCCAGGGTTGTGGAAAACATTCAGTACTTC.

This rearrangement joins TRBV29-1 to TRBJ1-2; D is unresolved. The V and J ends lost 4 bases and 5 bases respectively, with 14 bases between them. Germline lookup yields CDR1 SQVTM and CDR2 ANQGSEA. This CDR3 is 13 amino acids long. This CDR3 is CSVVPYQRYGYTF. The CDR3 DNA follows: TGCAGCGTTGTCCCCTACCAGCGGTATGGCTACACCTTC.

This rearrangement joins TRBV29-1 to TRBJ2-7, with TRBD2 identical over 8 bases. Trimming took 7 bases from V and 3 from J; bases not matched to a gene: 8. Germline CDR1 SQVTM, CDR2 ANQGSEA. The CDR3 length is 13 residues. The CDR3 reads CSARPGGDYEQYF. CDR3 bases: TGCAGCGCCCGCCCCGGGGGGGACTACGAGCAGTACTTC.

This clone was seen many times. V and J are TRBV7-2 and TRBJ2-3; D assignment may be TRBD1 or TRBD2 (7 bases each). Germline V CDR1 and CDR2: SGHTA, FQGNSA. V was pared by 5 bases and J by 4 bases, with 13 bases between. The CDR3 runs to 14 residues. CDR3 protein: CASSQGGRPDTQYF. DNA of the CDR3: TGTGCCAGCAGCCAGGGGGGGAGGCCAGATACGCAGTATTTT.

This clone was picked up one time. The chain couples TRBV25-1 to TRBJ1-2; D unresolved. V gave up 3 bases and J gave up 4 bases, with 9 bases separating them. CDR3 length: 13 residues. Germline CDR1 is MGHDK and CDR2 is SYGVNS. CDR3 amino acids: CASSEGSFYGYTF. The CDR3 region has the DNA TGTGCCAGCAGTGAGGGCAGCTTCTATGGCTACACCTTC.

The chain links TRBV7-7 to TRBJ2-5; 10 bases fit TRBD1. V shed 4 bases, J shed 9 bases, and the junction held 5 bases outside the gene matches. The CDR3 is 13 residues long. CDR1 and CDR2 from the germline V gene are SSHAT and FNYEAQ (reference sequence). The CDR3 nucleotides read TGTGCCAGCAGCTCCTCCGGGACAGGGGCCCAGTACTTC. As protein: CASSSSGTGAQYF. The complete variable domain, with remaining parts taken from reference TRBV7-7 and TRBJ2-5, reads GAGVSQSPRYKVTKRGQDVTLRCDPISSHATLYWYQQALGQGPEFLTYFNYEAQPDKSGLPSDRFSAERPEGSISTLTIQRTEQRDSAMYRCASSSSGTGAQYFGPGTRLLVL.

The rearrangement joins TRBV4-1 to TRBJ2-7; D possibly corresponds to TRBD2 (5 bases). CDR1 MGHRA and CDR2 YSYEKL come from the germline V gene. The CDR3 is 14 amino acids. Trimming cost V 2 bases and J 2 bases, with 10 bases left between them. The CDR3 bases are TGCGCCAGCAGCCAACCCGGGAAAACCTACGAGCAGTACTTC. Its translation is CASSQPGKTYEQYF.

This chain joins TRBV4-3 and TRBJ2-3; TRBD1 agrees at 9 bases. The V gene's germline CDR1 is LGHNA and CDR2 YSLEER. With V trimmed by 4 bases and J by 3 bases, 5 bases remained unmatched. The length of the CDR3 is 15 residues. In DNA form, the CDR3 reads TGCGCCAGCAGCCCCGGACAGGGGCGTACAGATACGCAGTATTTT. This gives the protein CASSPGQGRTDTQYF.

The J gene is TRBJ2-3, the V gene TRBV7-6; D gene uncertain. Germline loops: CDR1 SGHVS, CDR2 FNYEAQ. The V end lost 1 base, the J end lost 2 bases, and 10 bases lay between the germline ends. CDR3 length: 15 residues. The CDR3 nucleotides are TGTGCCAGCAGCTTAGGCAGAACTACCACAGATACGCAGTATTTT. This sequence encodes CASSLGRTTTDTQYF. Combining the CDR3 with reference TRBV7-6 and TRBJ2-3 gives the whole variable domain GAGVSQSPRYKVTKRGQDVALRCDPISGHVSLYWYRQALGQGPEFLTYFNYEAQQDKSGLPNDRFSAERPEGSISTLTIQRTEQRDSAMYRCASSLGRTTTDTQYFGPGTRLTVL.

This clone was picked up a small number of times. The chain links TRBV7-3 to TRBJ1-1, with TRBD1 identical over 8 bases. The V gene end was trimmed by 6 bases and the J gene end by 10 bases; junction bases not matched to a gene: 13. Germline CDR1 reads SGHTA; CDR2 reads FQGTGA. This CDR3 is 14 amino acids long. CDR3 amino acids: CASSRTGNTEGAFF. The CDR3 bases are TGTGCCAGCAGTCGGACAGGGAATACGGAGGGAGCTTTCTTT.

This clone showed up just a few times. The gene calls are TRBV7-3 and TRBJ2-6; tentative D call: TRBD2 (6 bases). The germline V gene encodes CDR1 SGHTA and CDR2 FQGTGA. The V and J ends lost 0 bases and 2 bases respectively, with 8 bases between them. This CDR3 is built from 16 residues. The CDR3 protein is CASSLTREAGANVLTF. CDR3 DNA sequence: TGTGCCAGCAGCTTAACCAGGGAGGCTGGGGCCAACGTCCTGACTTTC.

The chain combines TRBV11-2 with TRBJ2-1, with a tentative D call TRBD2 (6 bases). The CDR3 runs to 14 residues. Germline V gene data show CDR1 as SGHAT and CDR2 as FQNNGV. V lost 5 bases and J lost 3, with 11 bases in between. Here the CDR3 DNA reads TGTGCCAGCAGCGCCAGGCGGGGCTACAATGAGCAGTTCTTC. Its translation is CASSARRGYNEQFF.

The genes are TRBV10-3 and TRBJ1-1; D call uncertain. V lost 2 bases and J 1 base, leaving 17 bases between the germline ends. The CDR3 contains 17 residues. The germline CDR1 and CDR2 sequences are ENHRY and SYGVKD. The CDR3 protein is CAISENPGFQRNTEAFF. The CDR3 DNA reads TGTGCCATCAGTGAGAACCCGGGTTTCCAGAGGAACACTGAAGCTTTCTTT.

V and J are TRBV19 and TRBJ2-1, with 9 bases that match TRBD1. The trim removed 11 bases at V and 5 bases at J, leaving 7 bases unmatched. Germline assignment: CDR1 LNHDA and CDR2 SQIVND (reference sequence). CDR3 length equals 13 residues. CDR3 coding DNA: TGTGCCCTACAGGGGGCCATCCACAATGAGCAGTTCTTC. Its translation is CALQGAIHNEQFF.

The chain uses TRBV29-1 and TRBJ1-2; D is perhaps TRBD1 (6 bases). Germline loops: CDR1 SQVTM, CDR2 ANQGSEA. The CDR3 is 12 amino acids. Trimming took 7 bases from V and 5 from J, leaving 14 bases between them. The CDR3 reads CSASRGRYGYTF. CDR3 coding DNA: TGCAGCGCTTCGAGGGGGAGGTATGGCTACACCTTC.